This record covers a single T cell receptor beta chain. Its antigen is not known. The CDR3 sequence is 12 residues long. CDR1 and CDR2 (germline): LNHNV, YYDKDF (reference sequence). The V end was cut by 5 bases, the J end by 7 bases, with 9 bases between. This entry comes from a study of OX40 agonist ivuxolimab in advanced cancers. Study as a whole: Age averaged around 58 years (range about 20 to 79), and 82.7% were male. Notes on the study in general: Researchers did not determine the expanded peripheral T cells' antigen specificity.

A history of autoimmune disease or systemic immunosuppression excluded patients. The method was immunoSEQ multiplex PCR; TCRdb's version includes in-frame clones alone and lacks a portion of them. Of roughly 70,000 clones listed, 85% to 90% are singletons. The chain is built from TRBV15 and TRBJ2-1; D remains ambiguous. The sequencing used CD4+ or CD8+ T cells sorted from blood, collected in a trial of the OX40 agonist ivuxolimab. The receptor was isolated from an adult with an advanced solid tumor such as melanoma, head and neck, liver or kidney cancer. The CDR3, as DNA: TGTGCCACCAGCGATGGTGGGAATGAGCAGTTCTTC. Amino acids: CATSDGGNEQFF.